This T cell receptor (beta chain) stems from a study of blood T cell repertoires in COVID-19. As for the study in general: There were acute and convalescent COVID-19 samples, and they came from the United States, Italy and Spain. T cells, B-cell-depleted T cells, or PBMCs supplied cDNA or gDNA.

Trimming at V came to 2 bases and at J to 0 bases, leaving 4 bases not matched to a gene. This CDR3 has 16 amino acids. The germline CDR1 and CDR2 sequences are SGHAT and FQNNGV. In the original processing: The assay estimated nucleated cells by amplifying reference gene primers. The protocol was immunoSEQ multiplex PCR, while the TCRdb copy is restricted to in-frame clones and leaves out a portion. V and J calls plus clone size are reproduced from that table; the DNA served to infer D and trimming. Counted here are around 100,000 clones, over 75% occurring once; the ten biggest clones make up 5.5% to 6.5%.

The receptor was isolated from a woman in her sixties or seventies with acute or convalescent COVID-19. The V and J genes are TRBV11-2 and TRBJ1-1, with 9 bases lining up with TRBD1. The source material was peripheral blood. DNA for the CDR3: TGTGCCAGCAGCTTATCCGGGACAGGGCTGAACACTGAAGCTTTCTTT. It encodes CASSLSGTGLNTEAFF.